These 26 T cell receptor beta chains were all obtained from the same sample, sequenced in a study of human T cells and chemical hapten exposure. Via MiXCR, TCRdb re-called the RACE reads, giving one row per CDR3 protein. Among over 130,000 distinct CDR3 sequences listed, approximately 12% were seen once. The time point is: patch test 2, 6 weeks after DPC sensitization. Treatment reported: therapeutic diphenylcyclopropenone sensitization with weekly scalp DPC. Sequenced here: whole blood, sampled in connection with sensitization to the hapten diphenylcyclopropenone (DPC). The receptor set was obtained from a woman aged 45-65 years with alopecia areata. Some clones in this sample may be carry-over from other donors' samples.

At least ten counts were recorded for this clonotype. V is TRBV10-3 and J is TRBJ1-5, with D unresolved. The CDR3 length is 15 residues. Between the trimmed V and J ends, which lost 2 bases and 4 bases, there was a span of 12 bases. The germline gives CDR1 ENHRY, CDR2 SYGVKD. In nucleotides, the CDR3 is TGTGCCATCAGTGAGGGGAGCACACGGAATCAGCCCCAGCATTTT. Protein sequence: CAISEGSTRNQPQHF.

As regards this clonotype: Relative to the germline gene, one junction end is altered; a read error may explain this. V and J are TRBV20-1 and TRBJ1-5; perhaps TRBD1 as D (6 bases). The CDR3 covers 13 residues. Germline CDR1 and CDR2: DFQATT and SNEGSKA (reference sequence). The DNA of the CDR3 is TGCAGTGCTAGGGTGGGGGGCAATCAGCCCCATCATTTT. Residues: CSARVGGNQPHHF.

This CDR3 is CASSVVAGISGNTIYF. CDR3 nucleotides: TGCGCCAGCAGTGTCGTCGCGGGCATCTCTGGAAACACCATATATTTT. V usage is TRBV10-2 and J usage is TRBJ1-3; D uncertain. This CDR3 has 16 amino acids. The germline V and J ends were trimmed by 4 bases and 0 bases, with 13 bases remaining between them. CDR1 WSHSY and CDR2 SAAADI come from the germline V gene.

This clonotype was seen more than once but under ten times. J is TRBJ2-1 and V is TRBV3-1; 12 nucleotides align to TRBD2. CDR1 and CDR2 from the germline V gene are LGHDT and YNNKEL (reference sequence). V lost 6 bases and J lost 7; bases outside the gene matches: 19. This CDR3 has 19 amino acids. In nucleotides, the CDR3 is TGTGCCAGCAGTCCCCTCTTGACTAGCGGGAGAAGGGTTGTTAATGAGCAGTTCTTC. It yields the protein CASSPLLTSGRRVVNEQFF.

The chain uses TRBV20-1 and TRBJ2-1; 9 bases align to TRBD2. Germline CDR1 reads DFQATT; CDR2 reads SNEGSKA (reference sequence). The V and J ends lost 6 bases and 7 bases, in that order; junction bases with no gene match: 13. This CDR3 has 15 residues. The CDR3 nucleotides are TGCAGTGCCGGGGCTAGCGGGGCCAGAGGGAATGAGCAGTTCTTC. Its translation is CSAGASGARGNEQFF.

The V and J genes are TRBV12-3 or TRBV12-4 and TRBJ2-1, with D uncertain. The V end lost 6 bases, the J end lost 10 bases, and 10 bases lay between the germline ends. The length of the CDR3 is 11 residues. The CDR3 loop is CASSRRSEQFF. CDR3 nucleotide sequence: TGTGCCAGCAGCCGGAGAAGCGAGCAGTTCTTC.

This clonotype has a handful of counts. The V gene is TRBV20-1, the J gene TRBJ2-2; weak D call: TRBD1 (5 bases). The CDR3 is 13 amino acids. Germline-derived CDR1 and CDR2 are DFQATT and SNEGSKA (reference sequence). V gave up 6 bases and J gave up 1 base, with 9 bases separating them. The CDR3 sequence: CSAKRGNTGELFF. CDR3 coding DNA: TGCAGTGCAAAAAGGGGGAACACCGGGGAGCTGTTTTTT.

The chain carries TRBV12-3 or TRBV12-4 and TRBJ2-1; 14 bases line up with TRBD2. This CDR3 region has 16 residues. J was trimmed by 7 bases and V by 6 bases; bases with no gene match: 8. DNA for the CDR3: TGTGCCAGCAGCCCTGGACTAGCGGGGGGCGTAAATGAGCAGTTCTTC. Translated, it gives CASSPGLAGGVNEQFF.

In this sample, this clonotype turned up many times. The junction and the germline gene differ at one end; a read error may be behind it. The V and J genes are TRBV7-7 and TRBJ2-1, with D possibly matching TRBD2 (6 bases). This CDR3 region has 13 residues. Looked up from germline, CDR1 is SSHAT and CDR2 is FNYEAQ (reference sequence). The CDR3 sequence: CASSLTSANEQFF. In DNA form, the CDR3 reads TGTGCTAGCAGCTTGACTAGTGCGAATGAGCAGTTCTTC.

The table lists this clonotype with many counts. The chain joins TRBV12-3 or TRBV12-4 to TRBJ2-2; D gene unclear. V lost 8 bases and J lost 1, with 11 bases in between. The CDR3 covers 14 residues. This CDR3 is CASGLTGNTGELFF. CDR3 DNA: TGTGCCAGCGGATTGACTGGGAACACCGGGGAGCTGTTTTTT.

The V gene is TRBV15, the J gene TRBJ2-1; 10 bases are shared with TRBD1. Trimming cost V 5 bases and J 7 bases; bases outside gene matches: 8. There are 15 residues in the CDR3. CDR1 is LNHNV and CDR2 is YYDKDF in the germline V gene (reference sequence). The CDR3 region has the DNA TGTGCCACCAGCCAGATCCGGGGACAGGGGAATGAGCAGTTCTTC. Translating gives CATSQIRGQGNEQFF.

This clonotype showed up many times. The gene calls are TRBV6-2 or TRBV6-3 and TRBJ2-7; TRBD1 matches at 7 bases. This CDR3 contains 15 residues. After removal of 3 bases from V and 2 bases from J, the junction contained 7 bases not matched to a gene. In germline, CDR1 is MNHEY, CDR2 SVGEGT. CDR3 protein: CASSYGTGDPYEQYF. The DNA of the CDR3 is TGTGCCAGCAGTTATGGAACAGGGGATCCCTACGAGCAGTACTTC.

This clonotype was detected only a few times. This chain uses TRBV9 with TRBJ1-2; 7 bases map to TRBD1. CDR1 is SGDLS and CDR2 is YYNGEE in the germline V gene. This CDR3 is built from 15 residues. With 3 bases clipped from V and 8 bases from J, the junction kept 13 bases outside the gene matches. CDR3 sequence: CASSGQTGISRGYTF. The CDR3 nucleotides read TGTGCCAGCAGCGGACAGACAGGGATAAGTCGGGGCTACACCTTC.

This clonotype appeared a few times. The V call is TRBV5-1, the J call TRBJ1-1; D is possibly TRBD1 (5 bases). CDR3 length: 15 amino acids. CDR1 and CDR2 from the germline V gene are SGHRS and YFSETQ. Trimming shortened V by 4 bases and J by 1 base, and 14 bases separated the two germline ends. The CDR3 coding sequence is TGCGCCAGCAGCCCTTTACTTCAGGGGAACACTGAAGCTTTCTTT. Amino acids: CASSPLLQGNTEAFF. Variable domain in full (rest from reference TRBV5-1 and TRBJ1-1): KAGVTQTPRYLIKTRGQQVTLSCSPISGHRSVSWYQQTPGQGLQFLFEYFSETQRNKGNFPGRFSGRQFSNSRSEMNVSTLELGDSALYLCASSPLLQGNTEAFFGQGTRLTVV.

The chain combines TRBV28 with TRBJ2-1; TRBD1 agrees at 9 bases. Germline-derived CDR1 and CDR2 are MDHEN and SYDVKM. J lost 6 bases, V lost 8 bases, and 8 bases had no gene match. This CDR3 is built from 14 residues. This CDR3 is CASYRDRVRNEQFF. The CDR3, as DNA: TGTGCCAGCTACCGGGACAGGGTGCGCAATGAGCAGTTCTTC.

This clonotype came up many times. The rearrangement links TRBV6-2 or TRBV6-3 to TRBJ2-7, with a tentative D call TRBD2 (5 bases). The ends were cut back, 2 bases at V and 6 bases at J, with 8 bases in the middle. CDR3 length equals 12 residues. Germline-derived CDR1 and CDR2 are MNHEY and SVGEGT. The CDR3 is CASSYVGGEQYF. In nucleotides, the CDR3 is TGTGCCAGCAGTTACGTCGGAGGCGAGCAGTACTTC.

This clonotype was counted at least ten times. The rearrangement links TRBV19 to TRBJ2-5; 8 bases are shared with TRBD1. Germline V gives CDR1 LNHDA, CDR2 SQIVND (reference sequence). V was clipped by 6 bases and J by 5 bases; unmatched bases: 5. The CDR3 covers 13 residues. CDR3 sequence reads: CASSTGGPETQYF. The CDR3 nucleotides are TGTGCCAGTAGCACAGGGGGACCGGAGACCCAGTACTTC.

This clonotype was counted only a few times. This chain connects TRBV10-3 to TRBJ2-3; D assignment may be TRBD1 or TRBD2 (6 bases each). The CDR3 extends over 17 amino acids. Germline CDR1 and CDR2: ENHRY and SYGVKD. The V end lost 2 bases, the J end lost 1 base, and 16 bases lay between the germline ends. As DNA, the CDR3 is TGTGCCATCAGTGAGCCAAGGGGGACTCAGGGCACAGATACGCAGTATTTT. Its translation: CAISEPRGTQGTDTQYF.

The chain carries TRBV7-8 and TRBJ2-7; 7 bases agree with TRBD2. Germline V gives CDR1 SGHVS, CDR2 FQNEAQ. This CDR3 has 15 residues. The ends lost 0 bases at V and 0 bases at J; junction bases unmatched: 2. Here the CDR3 DNA reads TGTGCCAGCAGCTTAGCGCTAGCGGCCTCCTACGAGCAGTACTTC. Translation gives CASSLALAASYEQYF.

This chain connects TRBV5-1 to TRBJ2-7; maybe TRBD1 (6 bases). Germline lookup yields CDR1 SGHRS and CDR2 YFSETQ. The CDR3 is 13 residues long. Deletions cut 6 bases from V and 0 bases from J, with 10 bases between. CDR3 loop: CASKEGVSYEQYF. In DNA form, the CDR3 reads TGCGCCAGCAAAGAGGGGGTCTCCTACGAGCAGTACTTC. The entire variable domain, with the rest obtained from reference TRBV5-1 and TRBJ2-7, is as follows: KAGVTQTPRYLIKTRGQQVTLSCSPISGHRSVSWYQQTPGQGLQFLFEYFSETQRNKGNFPGRFSGRQFSNSRSEMNVSTLELGDSALYLCASKEGVSYEQYFGPGTRLTVT.

The chain carries TRBV5-4 and TRBJ2-3, with 8 bases identical to TRBD2. V shed 3 bases and J 0 bases; nucleotides not matched to a gene: 3. The CDR3 totals 15 residues. Germline V gives CDR1 SGHNT, CDR2 YYREEE (reference sequence). The CDR3 DNA reads TGTGCCAGCAGCTCTTCTAGCGGGAGCACAGATACGCAGTATTTT. It yields the protein CASSSSSGSTDTQYF.

This clonotype was counted between two and nine times. Written as DNA, the CDR3 is TGTGCCAGCAGTCCAAGTAGCGGGAGGTTGGAGACCCAGTACTTC. This gives the protein CASSPSSGRLETQYF. The chain links TRBV6-2 or TRBV6-3 to TRBJ2-5; TRBD2 aligns across 10 bases. V shed 5 bases and J 5 bases; nucleotides not matched to a gene: 8. CDR1 is MNHEY and CDR2 is SVGEGT in the germline V gene. This CDR3 region has 15 residues.

This clonotype was seen more than once but under ten times. The chain couples TRBV28 to TRBJ1-1; no definite D call. With 5 bases removed from V and 2 bases from J, the gap between germline ends came to 18 bases. Per the germline V gene, CDR1 is MDHEN and CDR2 is SYDVKM. CDR3 length: 16 residues. The CDR3 sequence is CASSHQPPGRNTEAFF. The CDR3 bases are TGTGCCAGCAGTCACCAACCCCCGGGCCGTAACACTGAAGCTTTCTTT.

The gene calls are TRBV6-6 and TRBJ1-3, with D maybe TRBD1 (5 bases). There are 16 residues in the CDR3. Germline V lookup: CDR1 MNHNY, CDR2 SVGAGI (reference sequence). Deletions cut 2 bases from V and 2 bases from J, with 13 bases between. CDR3 sequence (DNA): TGTGCCAGCAGTTACGTACCGGACACCCCTGGAAACACCATATATTTT. This translates into CASSYVPDTPGNTIYF.

A note on this clonotype: A much larger clone differs from this one at a single base, so this may be a read error. The V call is TRBV28, the J call TRBJ2-6; TRBD1 is a possible D gene (5 bases). The germline gives CDR1 MDHEN, CDR2 SYDVKM. The CDR3 length is 15 residues. CDR3 nucleotides: TGTGTCAGCAGTTTGGTAGGGGTTTCGGCCAACGTCCTGACTTTC. Its protein is CVSSLVGVSANVLTF.

This clonotype appeared a few times. The chain has TRBV20-1 and TRBJ1-1, with D hard to call. The ends were cut back, 5 bases at V and 4 bases at J, with 14 bases in the middle. Germline values: CDR1 DFQATT, CDR2 SNEGSKA (reference sequence). This CDR3 is 13 amino acids long. CDR3 sequence (DNA): TGCAGTGCTCGCCGGTGGGTCAGCACTGAAGCTTTCTTT. Amino acid sequence: CSARRWVSTEAFF.